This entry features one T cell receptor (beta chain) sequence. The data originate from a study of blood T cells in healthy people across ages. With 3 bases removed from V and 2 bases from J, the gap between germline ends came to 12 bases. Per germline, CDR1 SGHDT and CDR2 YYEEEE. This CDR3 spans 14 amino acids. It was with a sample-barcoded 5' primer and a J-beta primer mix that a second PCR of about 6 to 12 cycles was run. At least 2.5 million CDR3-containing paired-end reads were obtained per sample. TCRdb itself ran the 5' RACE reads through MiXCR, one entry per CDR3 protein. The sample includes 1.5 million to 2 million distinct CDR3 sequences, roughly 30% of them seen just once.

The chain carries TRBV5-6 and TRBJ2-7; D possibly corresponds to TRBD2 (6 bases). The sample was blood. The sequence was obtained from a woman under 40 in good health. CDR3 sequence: CASSWGTEAYEQYF. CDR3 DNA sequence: TGTGCCAGCAGCTGGGGGACTGAGGCCTACGAGCAGTACTTC.